These T cell receptor beta chains were read from a single sample in a study of CD8 T cells in ankylosing spondylitis. TCRdb processed the 5' RACE reads anew with MiXCR; each CDR3 protein has one entry. In the table there are approximately 250,000 distinct CDR3 sequences, over 30% of which are singletons. Sequences were obtained from blood, either unsorted or a sorted T cell fraction (not recorded which). These receptors were collected from a male donor with ankylosing spondylitis or in good health (not recorded which). Each CDR3 is given with its conserved first and last residue. The order of the fields is clone size, J gene, D gene, V gene, CDR3 DNA, CDR3 protein. A D gene is named only where the DNA matches it firmly. Where a row states a size, it is once, few, many or the class of an expanded clone; other rows omit it.

clone size: .
J gene: TRBJ2-2
D gene: .
V gene: TRBV29-1
CDR3 DNA: TGCAGCGCCCTAGGAGGAGTTAACACCGGGGAGCTGTTTTTT
CDR3 protein: CSALGGVNTGELFF

clone size: few
J gene: TRBJ2-5
D gene: .
V gene: TRBV20-1
CDR3 DNA: TGCAGTGCTAGAGTCGACGACACCGCGGAGACCCAGTACTTC
CDR3 protein: CSARVDDTAETQYF

clone size: .
J gene: TRBJ1-5
D gene: .
V gene: TRBV20-1
CDR3 DNA: TGCAGTGCAGTTCCGGGGGATCAGCCCCAGCATTTT
CDR3 protein: CSAVPGDQPQHF

clone size: .
J gene: TRBJ2-1
D gene: .
V gene: TRBV29-1
CDR3 DNA: TGCAGCGTTGGTAACAATGAGCAGTTCTTC
CDR3 protein: CSVGNNEQFF

clone size: few
J gene: TRBJ1-2
D gene: TRBD1
V gene: TRBV20-1
CDR3 DNA: TGCAGTGCTAGAGATGGACAGGGTTTCGGCTACACCTTC
CDR3 protein: CSARDGQGFGYTF

clone size: few
J gene: TRBJ2-5
D gene: .
V gene: TRBV7-8
CDR3 DNA: TGTGCCAGCAGCTTGGGGACACCCCAAGAGACCCAGTACTTC
CDR3 protein: CASSLGTPQETQYF

clone size: .
J gene: TRBJ1-1
D gene: .
V gene: TRBV29-1
CDR3 DNA: TGCAGCGTTGATCCGAGGAACACTGAAGCTTTCTTT
CDR3 protein: CSVDPRNTEAFF

clone size: .
J gene: TRBJ2-1
D gene: .
V gene: TRBV12-3/TRBV12-4
CDR3 DNA: TGTGCCAGCAGGGCGACGAAGTCCTACAATGAGCAGTTCTTC
CDR3 protein: CASRATKSYNEQFF

clone size: .
J gene: TRBJ1-6
D gene: TRBD1
V gene: TRBV5-1
CDR3 DNA: TGCGCCAGCAGAGACAGGACAGGGTATTCACCCCTCCACTTT
CDR3 protein: CASRDRTGYSPLHF

clone size: .
J gene: TRBJ1-2
D gene: .
V gene: TRBV4-1
CDR3 DNA: TGCGCCAGCAGCCAAGACCAGGGGAACTATGGCTACACCTTC
CDR3 protein: CASSQDQGNYGYTF

clone size: .
J gene: TRBJ2-1
D gene: TRBD2
V gene: TRBV5-6
CDR3 DNA: TGTGCCAGCAGTTCTAGCGGGGGGAATGAGCAGTTCTTC
CDR3 protein: CASSSSGGNEQFF

clone size: .
J gene: TRBJ2-2
D gene: .
V gene: TRBV28
CDR3 DNA: TGTGCCAGCAGTTTATACACAGTCGGGGCCGGGGAGCTGTTTTTT
CDR3 protein: CASSLYTVGAGELFF

clone size: few
J gene: TRBJ2-2
D gene: TRBD1
V gene: TRBV12-3/TRBV12-4
CDR3 DNA: TGTGCCACCAAGACAGGGTCCGGGGAGCTGTTTTTT
CDR3 protein: CATKTGSGELFF

clone size: .
J gene: TRBJ2-5
D gene: .
V gene: TRBV29-1
CDR3 DNA: TGCAGCGTTGTAACAGCAGTCCAAGAGACCCAGTACTTC
CDR3 protein: CSVVTAVQETQYF

clone size: .
J gene: TRBJ2-3
D gene: .
V gene: TRBV5-1
CDR3 DNA: TGCGCCAGCCGTTTCACGGGTTTTACAGATACGCAGTATTTT
CDR3 protein: CASRFTGFTDTQYF

clone size: .
J gene: TRBJ2-2
D gene: .
V gene: TRBV7-9
CDR3 DNA: TGTGCCAGCAGCCCCCGACAGGTGGACACCGGGGAGCTGTTTTTT
CDR3 protein: CASSPRQVDTGELFF

clone size: .
J gene: TRBJ2-7
D gene: .
V gene: TRBV20-1
CDR3 DNA: TGCAGTGCTAGGGGACCCGGATGGGAGCAGTACTTC
CDR3 protein: CSARGPGWEQYF

clone size: .
J gene: TRBJ2-1
D gene: .
V gene: TRBV5-1
CDR3 DNA: TGCGCCAGCAGCTTGGGGCGCACAGGGTTAAACAATGAGCAGTTCTTC
CDR3 protein: CASSLGRTGLNNEQFF

clone size: few
J gene: TRBJ2-3
D gene: .
V gene: TRBV29-1
CDR3 DNA: TGCAGCGGGGAGTCGGACCGGGATACGCAGTATTTT
CDR3 protein: CSGESDRDTQYF

clone size: few
J gene: TRBJ1-5
D gene: .
V gene: TRBV20-1
CDR3 DNA: TGCAGTTCTAAAAGGGGCAATCAGCCCCAGCATTTT
CDR3 protein: CSSKRGNQPQHF

clone size: .
J gene: TRBJ2-3
D gene: TRBD1
V gene: TRBV9
CDR3 DNA: TGTGCCAGCAGCGTAGGGACAGGAGGAACAGATACGCAGTATTTT
CDR3 protein: CASSVGTGGTDTQYF

clone size: few
J gene: TRBJ2-5
D gene: .
V gene: TRBV6-6
CDR3 DNA: TGTGCCGTTAGCGGAAGTTCGGAGACCCAGTACTTC
CDR3 protein: CAVSGSSETQYF

clone size: few
J gene: TRBJ1-5
D gene: .
V gene: TRBV12-3/TRBV12-4
CDR3 DNA: TGTGCCAGCGGAGGAGGGGACAATCAGCCCCAGCATTTT
CDR3 protein: CASGGGDNQPQHF

clone size: few
J gene: TRBJ1-3
D gene: .
V gene: TRBV10-3
CDR3 DNA: TGTGCCATCAGTGAGTCCCAGGCCATCCCCCGACGGACCTCTGGAAACACCATATATTTT
CDR3 protein: CAISESQAIPRRTSGNTIYF

clone size: few
J gene: TRBJ1-6
D gene: TRBD1
V gene: TRBV20-1
CDR3 DNA: TGCAGTGCTAGATTAAAGGGAGGGGGCTCCTCGCCCCTCCACTTT
CDR3 protein: CSARLKGGGSSPLHF

clone size: few
J gene: TRBJ2-7
D gene: .
V gene: TRBV7-8
CDR3 DNA: TGTGCCAGCAGCTTAGCGGGGGTGGTCTACGAGCAGTACTTC
CDR3 protein: CASSLAGVVYEQYF

clone size: few
J gene: TRBJ2-7
D gene: TRBD1
V gene: TRBV12-3/TRBV12-4
CDR3 DNA: TGTGCCAGCAGTTTAGACAGGGGCATCTACGAGCAGTACTTC
CDR3 protein: CASSLDRGIYEQYF

clone size: many
J gene: TRBJ2-1
D gene: .
V gene: TRBV29-1
CDR3 DNA: TGCAGCGCCCGGGTCCCCAATGAGCAGTTCTTC
CDR3 protein: CSARVPNEQFF

clone size: many
J gene: TRBJ2-3
D gene: .
V gene: TRBV10-1
CDR3 DNA: TGCGCCAGCAGTGTGCCAGGGACAGATACGCAGTATTTT
CDR3 protein: CASSVPGTDTQYF

clone size: .
J gene: TRBJ2-3
D gene: .
V gene: TRBV28
CDR3 DNA: TGTGCCAGCACAAACAGTTTCACAGATACGCAGTATTTT
CDR3 protein: CASTNSFTDTQYF

clone size: few
J gene: TRBJ1-2
D gene: .
V gene: TRBV20-1
CDR3 DNA: TGCAGTGCTAGAGTAGGACTTGGGGGTGGCTACACCTTC
CDR3 protein: CSARVGLGGGYTF